This TCR beta chain was captured by sequencing in a study of T-cell reconstitution after alpha-beta-depleted transplantation in children. Findings and caveats of the study: Counts and diversity of T cells one year after transplant came mostly from newly produced T cells. Reportedly, roughly two months post-transplant, alpha-beta T cells arose from several hundred expanded graft clones. After transplant, high TCRbeta diversity at day 60 in some patients arose from surviving recipient T cells and thymic progenitors.

The CDR3 loop spans 16 amino acids. Germline V lookup: CDR1 SGHKS, CDR2 YYEKEE (reference sequence). J lost 1 base, V lost 4 bases, and 5 bases had no gene match. This clonotype was seen more than once but under ten times. What it recognizes is unknown. Library preparation (for TCRbeta) was performed with unique molecular identifiers. One entry per CDR3 protein, called by TCRdb with MiXCR from the PCR reads. This table has hundreds of thousands of distinct CDR3 sequences, over 10% appearing once. The input for sequencing was PBMCs, taken before TCRalphabeta/CD19-depleted stem cell transplant. The rearrangement uses TRBV5-5 and TRBJ2-5; 12 nucleotides agree with TRBD2. This receptor was identified in a girl aged 2-10 years with congenital amegakaryocytic thrombocytopenia, due to receive a stem cell transplant. CDR3: CASSTRLAGVQETQYF. In DNA, the CDR3 is TGTGCCAGCAGCACAAGACTAGCGGGAGTCCAAGAGACCCAGTACTTC.